Included here is one T cell receptor (beta chain) sequence, with context. Its target is unknown. V shed 2 bases and J 6 bases; nucleotides not matched to a gene: 9. The CDR3 sequence is 15 residues long. Germline CDR1 reads KGHSH; CDR2 reads LQKENI. The sample originates from a study of identical twins. Study-wide points: Fewer insertions marked abundant cord blood beta clonotypes; young adult naive trended weakly, memory not at all. Out-of-frame TCR alpha sharing observed in monozygotic twins exceeded model estimates.

cDNA molecules carried unique molecular identifiers, and template switching added a universal primer site. TCRdb processed the 5' RACE reads anew with MiXCR; each CDR3 protein has one entry. The table shows under 350,000 distinct CDR3 sequences, with 7.5% to 9.5% occurring only once. This sample was also put to use in a study of yellow fever vaccine responses in identical twins.

The receptor was derived from a woman in her late teens or twenties in good health. V is TRBV18 and J is TRBJ2-7, with 8 bases that match TRBD2. Sequencing used CD8+ T cells sorted from blood. The DNA of the CDR3 is TGTGCCAGCTCACCAAGGTCGGGAGGGCCGGGCGAGCAGTACTTC. It yields the protein CASSPRSGGPGEQYF.